This TCR beta chain was recovered during a study of T-cell reconstitution after alpha-beta-depleted transplantation in children. This CDR3 comprises 14 residues. V lost 3 bases and J lost 5, with 13 bases in between. Per germline, CDR1 DFQATT and CDR2 SNEGSKA (reference sequence). The library targeted TCRbeta and was prepared with unique molecular identifiers. Each CDR3 protein is one row after TCRdb ran MiXCR on the PCR reads. The sample lists 600,000 to 700,000 distinct CDR3 sequences, approximately 17% seen once, with 0.85% to 1.3% in the top ten. V is TRBV20-1 and J is TRBJ2-2; tentatively, D is TRBD2 (6 bases). The sequence came from a human donor who donated a stem cell graft to a child with acute myeloid leukemia. The input for sequencing was PBMCs from the stem cell graft donor, taken from the stem cell graft. CDR3 residues: CSASGGAETGELFF. The DNA for the CDR3 is TGCAGTGCTAGTGGAGGGGCTGAGACCGGGGAGCTGTTTTTT.